The rows below give T cell receptor beta chains drawn from one sample of a study of blood T cell repertoires in COVID-19. Assay used: immunoSEQ multiplex PCR; TCRdb lists only in-frame clones, some missing. The table shows some 40,000 clones, with over 75% occurring only once. Sequenced sample: peripheral blood. These receptors came from a human donor in a cohort sampled during active COVID-19. The CDR3 runs from the conserved cysteine through the conserved F or W. The D gene is left open where the match is weak. A row's size may be missing; if present it is once, few, many or a size class.

>TRBV30|-|TRBJ1-2|-
CAWSRHASSDGYTF
TGTGCCTGGAGTCGACACGCCAGTTCGGATGGCTACACCTTC
>TRBV7-2|TRBD2|TRBJ2-7|-
CASSLQGLAGYPYEQYF
TGTGCCAGCAGCTTACAGGGCCTAGCGGGATACCCCTACGAGCAGTACTTC
>TRBV24-1|TRBD2|TRBJ2-1|-
CATSDPGLAGGRSYNEQFF
TGTGCCACCAGTGATCCTGGACTAGCGGGAGGCCGCTCCTACAATGAGCAGTTCTTC
>TRBV9|TRBD1|TRBJ2-2|few
CASSVRGLDTGELFF
TGTGCCAGCAGCGTCAGGGGGCTGGACACCGGGGAGCTGTTTTTT
>TRBV9|TRBD2|TRBJ2-7|-
CASSVGLAGEHEQYF
TGTGCCAGCAGCGTAGGGCTAGCGGGGGAGCACGAGCAGTACTTC
>TRBV5-6|-|TRBJ2-7|-
CASSLVGRGGGEQYF
TGTGCCAGCAGCTTGGTAGGCAGGGGTGGGGGCGAGCAGTACTTC
>TRBV19|-|TRBJ1-3|-
CASSIAPGLPGNTIYF
TGTGCCAGTAGTATAGCCCCCGGACTCCCTGGAAACACCATATATTTT
>TRBV9|-|TRBJ2-2|-
CASSVARGGVAATGELFF
TGTGCCAGCAGCGTAGCTCGGGGTGGAGTAGCGGCTACCGGGGAGCTGTTTTTT
>TRBV7-2|TRBD1|TRBJ1-3|-
CASSRTGGTGNTIYF
TGTGCCAGCAGCCGGACAGGGGGAACTGGAAACACCATATATTTT
>TRBV6-5|-|TRBJ1-1|-
CASRSTANTEAFF
TGTGCCAGCAGATCAACAGCGAACACTGAAGCTTTCTTT
>TRBV29-1|-|TRBJ1-2|-
CSAQWGEGYTF
TGCAGCGCTCAGTGGGGGGAAGGCTACACCTTC
>TRBV19|-|TRBJ1-5|-
CASSTPDSVFYSNQPQHF
TGTGCCAGTAGTACCCCGGACAGTGTATTTTATAGCAATCAGCCCCAGCATTTT
>TRBV7-2|-|TRBJ2-7|-
CASSPRGGANYEQYF
TGTGCCAGCAGCCCTCGGGGAGGTGCCAACTACGAGCAGTACTTC
>TRBV11-1|-|TRBJ2-7|-
CASSLASRESYEQYF
TGTGCCAGCAGCTTAGCATCCAGGGAATCCTACGAGCAGTACTTC
>TRBV6-5|-|TRBJ2-3|-
CASSPSPGRDTQYF
TGTGCCAGCAGTCCGTCCCCAGGCCGCGATACGCAGTATTTT
>TRBV28|TRBD1|TRBJ1-6|-
CASSDRGNSPLHF
TGTGCCAGCAGTGACAGGGGTAATTCACCCCTCCACTTT
>TRBV7-2|-|TRBJ2-2|few
CASSSFTGELFF
TGTGCCAGCAGCTCCTTCACCGGGGAGCTGTTTTTT
>TRBV2|-|TRBJ2-7|-
CASTRAAYEQYF
TGTGCCAGCACCAGGGCGGCCTACGAGCAGTACTTC
>TRBV7-3|-|TRBJ1-6|-
CASSTTGSYNSPLHF
TGTGCCAGCAGCACCACAGGGTCCTATAATTCACCCCTCCACTTT
>TRBV2|TRBD2|TRBJ2-3|-
CASRIVAGADTQYF
TGTGCCAGCAGGATAGTAGCGGGAGCGGATACGCAGTATTTT
>TRBV12-3/TRBV12-4|TRBD1|TRBJ1-1|-
CASRYRDREAFF
TGTGCCAGCAGGTACCGGGACAGGGAAGCTTTCTTT
>TRBV15|-|TRBJ2-5|-
CATSRDRQETQYF
TGTGCCACCAGCAGAGATCGGCAAGAGACCCAGTACTTC
>TRBV7-3|-|TRBJ2-5|-
CASSPLGGEETQYF
TGTGCCAGCAGCCCGCTAGGGGGGGAAGAGACCCAGTACTTC
>TRBV28|-|TRBJ1-4|once
CASSLQAGFYEKLFF
TGTGCCAGCAGTTTACAAGCAGGGTTTTATGAAAAACTGTTTTTT
>TRBV11-2|TRBD2|TRBJ2-1|-
CASSLGLAGAGEQFF
TGTGCCAGCAGCTTAGGCCTAGCGGGGGCTGGTGAGCAGTTCTTC
>TRBV3-1/TRBV3-2|TRBD2|TRBJ2-1|-
CASSQQRTASGNYNEQFF
TGTGCCAGCAGCCAACAGCGCACGGCTAGCGGAAACTACAATGAGCAGTTCTTC
>TRBV5-1|TRBD2|TRBJ2-1|-
CASSFTSGGNNEQFF
TGCGCCAGCAGCTTCACTAGCGGGGGGAACAATGAGCAGTTCTTC
>TRBV30|TRBD2|TRBJ2-7|-
CAWAPGRASGMQYF
TGTGCCTGGGCCCCGGGGCGCGCTAGCGGGATGCAGTACTTC
>TRBV3-1/TRBV3-2|TRBD1|TRBJ1-1|-
CASSQKGQGNTEAFF
TGTGCCAGCAGCCAAAAAGGACAGGGGAACACTGAAGCTTTCTTT
>TRBV20-1|-|TRBJ1-5|-
CSASRGVANQPQHF
TGCAGTGCTAGTAGGGGTGTTGCAAATCAGCCCCAGCATTTT
>TRBV5-1|TRBD1|TRBJ1-6|-
CASSLDRGTSPLHF
TGCGCCAGCAGCTTAGACAGGGGGACCTCACCCCTCCACTTT
>TRBV19|TRBD1|TRBJ2-1|-
CASSIGQGANEQFF
TGTGCCAGTAGTATAGGACAGGGAGCCAATGAGCAGTTCTTC
>TRBV13|-|TRBJ2-4|once
CASSSRRGLWYF
TGTGCCAGCAGCTCCCGTCGAGGATTGTGGTACTTC
>TRBV3-1/TRBV3-2|-|TRBJ2-2|-
CASRKDINTGELFF
TGTGCCAGCAGGAAGGACATTAACACCGGGGAGCTGTTTTTT
>TRBV2|-|TRBJ2-7|-
CASILAPGYEQYF
TGTGCCAGCATTCTCGCCCCGGGCTACGAGCAGTACTTC
>TRBV6-6|TRBD1|TRBJ1-2|-
CASSRSGTGEPLGYGYTF
TGTGCCAGCAGTAGATCCGGGACAGGGGAACCCCTAGGCTATGGCTACACCTTC
>TRBV19|-|TRBJ1-5|-
CASSMGAGAILAQPQHF
TGTGCCAGTAGTATGGGGGCAGGGGCAATTCTCGCTCAGCCCCAGCATTTT
>TRBV7-8|TRBD2|TRBJ2-7|-
CASSLSQPGLIPYEQYF
TGTGCCAGCAGCTTATCCCAGCCGGGACTAATACCCTACGAGCAGTACTTC
>TRBV30|TRBD1|TRBJ1-2|-
CAWGRQGDPGYTF
TGTGCCTGGGGGAGACAGGGCGACCCGGGCTACACCTTC
>TRBV30|-|TRBJ1-4|-
CAWSGRGRSEKLFF
TGTGCCTGGAGTGGCAGGGGACGTAGTGAAAAACTGTTTTTT
>TRBV5-4|-|TRBJ2-7|-
CASSLEGTGSYEQYF
TGTGCCAGCAGCTTGGAGGGGACTGGCTCCTACGAGCAGTACTTC
>TRBV5-1|TRBD2|TRBJ2-2|few
CASSLRDYTNTGELFF
TGCGCCAGCAGCTTGCGGGACTATACGAACACCGGGGAGCTGTTTTTT
>TRBV30|-|TRBJ1-5|-
CAWSVDSNQPQHF
TGTGCCTGGAGTGTAGACAGTAATCAGCCCCAGCATTTT
>TRBV7-2|-|TRBJ2-3|-
CASSLRSGVSTDTQYF
TGTGCCAGCAGCTTAAGGTCCGGGGTTAGCACAGATACGCAGTATTTT
>TRBV6-1|TRBD2|TRBJ2-7|-
CASSGVGGGASYEQYF
TGTGCCAGCAGTGGGGTCGGCGGGGGGGCCTCCTACGAGCAGTACTTC
>TRBV5-6|TRBD2|TRBJ2-1|-
CASSSGLAGYNEQFF
TGTGCCAGCAGCAGCGGACTAGCGGGCTATAATGAGCAGTTCTTC
>TRBV27|-|TRBJ1-2|once
CASSLGGGHYGYTF
TGTGCCAGCAGTTTAGGGGGGGGCCACTATGGCTACACCTTC
>TRBV14|TRBD2|TRBJ2-2|-
CASSLRRLAGEVGELFF
TGTGCCAGCAGTCTGAGAAGACTAGCGGGAGAGGTCGGGGAGCTGTTTTTT
>TRBV20-1|-|TRBJ2-5|-
CSASATMQETQYF
TGCAGTGCTAGTGCGACTATGCAAGAGACCCAGTACTTC
>TRBV9|-|TRBJ1-3|-
CASSVGVYRADGNTIYF
TGTGCCAGCAGCGTAGGAGTCTACAGGGCGGATGGAAACACCATATATTTT
>TRBV29-1|-|TRBJ2-5|-
CSALMGEHQETQYF
TGCAGCGCCTTGATGGGAGAACATCAAGAGACCCAGTACTTC
>TRBV2|TRBD2|TRBJ2-7|-
CASSTGTSFYEQYF
TGTGCCAGCAGTACCGGGACTAGTTTTTACGAGCAGTACTTC
>TRBV19|TRBD2|TRBJ2-7|-
CASSIVASGDYEQYF
TGTGCCAGTAGTATCGTCGCTAGCGGGGACTACGAGCAGTACTTC
>TRBV10-3|-|TRBJ2-3|-
CAAAAGGTDTQYF
TGTGCCGCGGCCGCAGGGGGCACAGATACGCAGTATTTT
>TRBV19|TRBD1|TRBJ1-2|-
CASSATGVKDYGYTF
TGTGCCAGTAGTGCCACAGGGGTGAAAGACTATGGCTACACCTTC
>TRBV29-1|TRBD1|TRBJ2-2|-
CSVATGTGNTGELFF
TGCAGCGTAGCTACCGGGACAGGGAACACCGGGGAGCTGTTTTTT
>TRBV30|TRBD2|TRBJ2-3|-
CAWRTPGTSGGALDTQYF
TGTGCCTGGAGAACCCCCGGGACTAGCGGGGGGGCCCTAGATACGCAGTATTTT
>TRBV5-1|TRBD2|TRBJ2-1|-
CASSKLAGEENEQFF
TGCGCCAGCAGCAAACTAGCGGGAGAGGAAAATGAGCAGTTCTTC
>TRBV3-1/TRBV3-2|-|TRBJ2-3|once
CASSQGYTDTQYF
TGTGCCAGCAGCCAAGGCTACACAGATACGCAGTATTTT